Sequencing of this T cell receptor (beta chain) was carried out in a study of beta chain features in type 1 diabetes. Findings and caveats of the study: Type 1 diabetes patients had fewer VDJ junction insertions and more deletions. Any HLA effect on TCRB rearrangement was left unresolved by small sub-analyses.

The study reverse transcribed the entire isolated RNA, so it sequenced expressed TCRB transcripts. Some clones are missing from TCRdb's copy, which holds only in-frame ones; the method was immunoSEQ multiplex PCR. The sample contains under 900,000 clones, under 20% of which appear only once. Donors contributed one heparinised blood draw apiece, averaging about 110 mL. Trimming cost V 1 base and J 8 bases, with 9 bases left between them. The CDR3 consists of 13 residues. Germline V gene data show CDR1 as MNHEY and CDR2 as SVGAGI. Only a few counts were recorded for this clone. Its antigen is unknown. The source of this sequence is a woman between 18 and 30 years old in good health. V is TRBV6-5 and J is TRBJ2-1; D might be TRBD1 (5 bases). Sequencing was done on a sample of naive CD4+ T cells from blood. Written as DNA, the CDR3 is TGTGCCAGCAGTTACTTGGGGCGCGATGAGCAGTTCTTC. This codes for CASSYLGRDEQFF.